This entry lists 27 T cell receptor beta chains sequenced from one sample in a study of cytomegalovirus exposure and HLA in healthy donors. PCR involved 60 Vbeta and 13 Jbeta primers. Here immunoSEQ multiplex PCR was the method, and the copy in TCRdb shows in-frame clones only, minus some. The top ten clones hold 1.6% of a sample with fewer than 250,000 clones, roughly 80% of them seen once. Material: PBMCs. All receptors derive from a woman between 18 and 29 years old in good health and CMV-seronegative.

The sample holds a few counts of this clone. This chain links TRBV6-6 with TRBJ2-7; 10 nucleotides match TRBD1. This CDR3 comprises 15 residues. V lost 2 bases to trimming and J lost 5 bases; unmatched junction nucleotides: 6. In germline, CDR1 is MNHNY, CDR2 SVGAGI (reference sequence). The CDR3 coding sequence is TGTGCCAGCAGTTACGTTGGGACAGGGGTCGACGAGCAGTACTTC. Translation: CASSYVGTGVDEQYF.

The gene calls are TRBV28 and TRBJ2-1; 11 nucleotides match TRBD2. V lost 8 bases, J lost 0 bases, and 9 bases stayed unmatched. The CDR3 runs 17 residues. Per the germline V gene, CDR1 is MDHEN and CDR2 is SYDVKM. This chain's CDR3 is CASLGLAAWSSYNEQFF. CDR3 DNA sequence: TGTGCCAGCCTGGGACTAGCGGCCTGGAGCTCCTACAATGAGCAGTTCTTC.

The chain recombines TRBV5-1 with TRBJ1-4; 7 bases fit TRBD1. The V segment lost 2 bases and the J segment 7 bases; nucleotides outside the gene matches: 5. Germline loops: CDR1 SGHRS, CDR2 YFSETQ. This CDR3 spans 14 amino acids. CDR3 DNA: TGCGCCAGCAGCTTCAAACAGGGGATTGAAAAACTGTTTTTT. Translated, it gives CASSFKQGIEKLFF.

Comments on this clone: Other DNA sequences in this specimen translate into the identical CDR3. The chain is built from TRBV9 and TRBJ2-7; possible D gene TRBD2, 5 bases. Trimming took off 3 bases at V and 5 bases at J, with 15 bases between the two ends. The CDR3 runs to 14 residues. The germline V gene encodes CDR1 SGDLS and CDR2 YYNGEE. The CDR3 DNA reads as TGTGCCAGCAGCGGCCGGGATTTGGGCCACGAGCAGTACTTC. Translation: CASSGRDLGHEQYF.

Here the CDR3 reads CASSSGTAQNQPQHF. CDR3 in DNA: TGCGCCAGCAGCTCCGGGACAGCCCAAAATCAGCCCCAGCATTTT. V gene TRBV5-1 combines with J gene TRBJ1-5, with 7 bases lining up with TRBD1. The junction had 7 bases not matched to a gene; V was cut back by 3 bases and J by 4 bases. The CDR3 has 15 amino acids. Germline V gives CDR1 SGHRS, CDR2 YFSETQ.

The chain is built from TRBV6-5 and TRBJ2-7; the match to TRBD1 covers 7 bases. Germline V gene lookup returns CDR1 MNHEY and CDR2 SVGAGI. The trim removed 6 bases at V and 2 bases at J, leaving 13 bases unmatched. The CDR3 has 16 residues. CDR3 loop: CASSYNPTDRAYEQYF. The CDR3, as DNA: TGTGCCAGCAGCTACAATCCCACTGACAGGGCCTACGAGCAGTACTTC.

A few counts support this clone. The rearrangement joins TRBV2 to TRBJ2-2; TRBD1 aligns across 8 bases. CDR3 length equals 15 residues. The germline CDR1 and CDR2 sequences are SNHLY and FYNNEI. V dropped 5 bases and J dropped 1; count of bases not matched to a gene: 3. The CDR3 spells CASSLGTGNTGELFF. CDR3 coding DNA: TGTGCCAGCAGTCTTGGGACAGGGAACACCGGGGAGCTGTTTTTT. Full variable domain (rest looked up from reference TRBV2 and TRBJ2-2): EPEVTQTPSHQVTQMGQEVILRCVPISNHLYFYWYRQILGQKVEFLVSFYNNEISEKSEIFDDQFSVERPDGSNFTLKIRSTKLEDSAMYFCASSLGTGNTGELFFGEGSRLTVL.

This clone showed up just a few times. The chain uses TRBV5-4 and TRBJ2-6; no clear D gene. The germline V and J ends were trimmed by 6 bases and 2 bases, with 6 bases remaining between them. The CDR3 contains 13 residues. The germline V gene has CDR1 SGHNT and CDR2 YYREEE (reference sequence). The CDR3 loop reads CASILTGANVLTF. CDR3 bases: TGTGCCAGCATCCTAACTGGGGCCAACGTCCTGACTTTC. Looking up the rest from reference TRBV5-4 and TRBJ2-6 gives the full variable domain: ETGVTQSPTHLIKTRGQQVTLRCSSQSGHNTVSWYQQALGQGPQFIFQYYREEENGRGNFPPRFSGLQFPNYSSELNVNALELDDSALYLCASILTGANVLTFGAGSRLTVL.

This chain links TRBV30 with TRBJ2-5; possibly TRBD1 for D (6 bases). The V end lost 1 base, the J end lost 8 bases, and 23 bases lay between the germline ends. Germline V gives CDR1 GTSNPN, CDR2 SVGIG (reference sequence). This CDR3 is built from 16 residues. The CDR3 reads CAWSALTTGPKRTQYF. CDR3 coding DNA: TGTGCCTGGAGTGCCCTCACGACAGGCCCCAAGAGAACCCAGTACTTC.

The V gene is TRBV4-2, the J gene TRBJ2-1, with D unresolved. Germline V gene sequence: CDR1 LGHNA, CDR2 YNFKEQ. This CDR3 has 17 amino acids. With 0 bases removed from V and 0 bases from J, the gap between germline ends came to 12 bases. The CDR3 here is CASSQEIYKNSYNEQFF. The CDR3 DNA is TGTGCCAGCAGCCAAGAAATATACAAGAACTCCTACAATGAGCAGTTCTTC.

This chain uses TRBV2 with TRBJ1-4; 9 bases map to TRBD1. The CDR3 totals 14 residues. With 6 bases clipped from V and 8 bases from J, the junction kept 7 bases outside the gene matches. Germline-derived CDR1 and CDR2 are SNHLY and FYNNEI. The CDR3 region is CASRAGTGLEKLFF. CDR3 bases: TGTGCCAGCAGAGCCGGGACAGGGCTCGAAAAACTGTTTTTT.

The V gene is TRBV6-6, the J gene TRBJ1-5, with D tentatively TRBD1 (5 bases). The germline gives CDR1 MNHNY, CDR2 SVGAGI (reference sequence). The V gene lost 6 bases and the J gene lost 5 bases, with 14 bases spanning the gap. The CDR3 runs 14 residues. The CDR3 nucleotides are TGTGCCAGCAGCAACAGGTTTGGCGATCAGCCCCAGCATTTT. Its protein is CASSNRFGDQPQHF.

This sequence joins TRBV18 and TRBJ1-6; 7 bases agree with TRBD1. This CDR3 is 17 amino acids long. CDR1 is KGHSH, CDR2 LQKENI, per germline. The junction had 11 bases not matched to a gene; V was cut back by 4 bases and J by 5 bases. CDR3 nucleotides: TGTGCCAGCTCACAGTATACTCCGGGACAGCATAATTCACCCCTCCACTTT. Its protein is CASSQYTPGQHNSPLHF.

The chain links TRBV19 to TRBJ1-1; possible D gene TRBD1, 6 bases. This CDR3 has 18 residues. The germline V gene has CDR1 LNHDA and CDR2 SQIVND (reference sequence). V was cut by 1 base and J by 0 bases, with 18 bases left in between. The CDR3 spells CASSIGRNMAGVNTEAFF. DNA of the CDR3: TGTGCCAGTAGTATAGGGCGGAACATGGCAGGGGTGAACACTGAAGCTTTCTTT.

The gene calls are TRBV6-1 and TRBJ2-7; tentatively, D is TRBD1 (7 bases). V was trimmed by 6 bases and J by 7 bases, leaving 16 bases between them. CDR3 length: 13 residues. The germline gives CDR1 MNHNS, CDR2 SASEGT. CDR3 sequence reads: CASRDLTGREQYF. The CDR3 DNA is TGTGCCAGCAGAGATTTGACAGGGAGGGAGCAGTACTTC.

The CDR3 DNA follows: TGTGCCAGCTCACCACCGAGTAGGACTCTGGATCGATACACCTTC. Encoded protein: CASSPPSRTLDRYTF. The rearrangement uses TRBV18 and TRBJ1-2; D is undetermined. Germline V gene data show CDR1 as KGHSH and CDR2 as LQKENI. Deletions cut 0 bases from V and 11 bases from J, with 19 bases between. This CDR3 has 15 amino acids.

The V gene is TRBV4-1, the J gene TRBJ2-2; 11 bases map to TRBD1. Trimming took 4 bases from V and 8 from J; bases not matched to a gene: 6. CDR3 length: 15 residues. Germline V gives CDR1 MGHRA, CDR2 YSYEKL. In DNA, the CDR3 is TGCGCCAGCAGCCGTCGGACAGGGGGCTCTGGGGAGCTGTTTTTT. It translates to CASSRRTGGSGELFF.

The CDR3 nucleotides read TGTGCCAGCAGCTGGATGGACTATGGCGGGGAGCTGTTTTTT. Encoded protein: CASSWMDYGGELFF. V and J are TRBV5-4 and TRBJ2-2; possible D gene TRBD2, 6 bases. The CDR3 runs 14 residues. V shed 3 bases and J shed 7 bases, with 13 bases lying between them. Germline V gene data show CDR1 as SGHNT and CDR2 as YYREEE (reference sequence).

Of note for this clone: Other DNA sequences in the same sample also yield this CDR3. The rearrangement joins TRBV6-4 to TRBJ1-1; TRBD1 might be the D (5 bases). Germline-derived CDR1 and CDR2 are MRHNA and SNTAGT. The CDR3 has 13 amino acids. V lost 6 bases and J 3 bases, leaving 11 bases between the germline ends. The CDR3 sequence is CASRVTGDTEAFF. The DNA of the CDR3 is TGTGCCAGCAGAGTTACAGGAGACACTGAAGCTTTCTTT.

The chain carries TRBV13 and TRBJ2-7; D gene ambiguous. Per the germline V gene, CDR1 is PRHDT and CDR2 is FYEKMQ (reference sequence). This CDR3 spans 12 amino acids. V lost 2 bases and J lost 4, with 6 bases in between. The CDR3 nucleotides read TGTGCCAGCAGCTTAAAACTGTACGAGCAGTACTTC. Translation gives CASSLKLYEQYF.

The J gene is TRBJ1-1, the V gene TRBV5-4; 9 nucleotides line up with TRBD1. Trimming removed 6 bases from V and 0 bases from J; junction bases left unmatched: 15. The CDR3 runs 18 residues. CDR1 and CDR2 (germline): SGHNT, YYREEE (reference sequence). The CDR3 DNA reads as TGTGCCAGCACCCGGCCGGGACAGGGCGTAATTATGAACACTGAAGCTTTCTTT. Its translation: CASTRPGQGVIMNTEAFF.

V usage is TRBV5-4 and J usage is TRBJ2-7; D may be TRBD1 (6 bases). This CDR3 is 13 amino acids long. CDR1 and CDR2 (germline): SGHNT, YYREEE (reference sequence). With 3 bases removed from V and 5 bases from J, the gap between germline ends came to 12 bases. CDR3 sequence: CASSSPQGNEQYF. The CDR3 nucleotides read TGTGCCAGCAGCTCCCCTCAGGGGAACGAGCAGTACTTC.

This chain links TRBV2 with TRBJ2-3; 8 bases are shared with TRBD2. Losses at the gene ends were 7 bases for V and 2 bases for J; bases not matched to a gene: 8. The CDR3 loop spans 15 amino acids. Germline V gene sequence: CDR1 SNHLY, CDR2 FYNNEI. CDR3 nucleotide sequence: TGTGCCAGCACCTTAGCGGGGAGACTCACAGATACGCAGTATTTT. Encoded protein: CASTLAGRLTDTQYF.

The gene calls are TRBV18 and TRBJ1-6, with D perhaps TRBD1 (5 bases). The CDR3 has 15 amino acids. Between the trimmed V and J ends, which lost 3 bases and 10 bases, there was a span of 16 bases. CDR1 and CDR2 (germline): KGHSH, LQKENI. The CDR3 is CASSPWEGRLSPLHF. In nucleotides, the CDR3 is TGTGCCAGCTCACCCTGGGAGGGGCGCTTATCACCCCTCCACTTT. The full variable domain, with the rest looked up from reference TRBV18 and TRBJ1-6, is NAGVMQNPRHLVRRRGQEARLRCSPMKGHSHVYWYRQLPEEGLKFMVYLQKENIIDESGMPKERFSAEFPKEGPSILRIQQVVRGDSAAYFCASSPWEGRLSPLHFGNGTRLTVT.

This clone was seen more than once but under ten times. This rearrangement joins TRBV10-1 to TRBJ2-2; unclear D gene. The CDR3 is 15 amino acids. In germline, CDR1 is WNHNN, CDR2 SYGVQD (reference sequence). V lost 6 bases, J lost 0 bases, and 11 bases lay in between. CDR3 nucleotide sequence: TGCGCCAGCAGCCTTGGAGTAGCGAACACCGGGGAGCTGTTTTTT. The encoded protein is CASSLGVANTGELFF.

Notes on this clone: This sample also contains other DNA sequences that code for the same CDR3. V usage is TRBV5-1 and J usage is TRBJ1-1; TRBD1 might be the D (6 bases). This CDR3 region has 14 residues. CDR1 SGHRS and CDR2 YFSETQ come from the germline V gene. V lost 2 bases and J lost 0, with 8 bases in between. This chain's CDR3 is CASSFGTLNTEAFF. In nucleotides, the CDR3 is TGCGCCAGCAGCTTCGGGACACTGAACACTGAAGCTTTCTTT.

This clone is a singleton in its sample. The chain employs TRBV4-2 and TRBJ2-4, with D possibly matching TRBD2 (6 bases). In germline, CDR1 is LGHNA, CDR2 YNFKEQ. CDR3 length equals 19 residues. V lost 1 base and J 3 bases, leaving 22 bases between the germline ends. As DNA, the CDR3 is TGTGCCAGCAGCCAAGCGGGACTCGCTCTAGCCGGTGTCAAAAACATTCAGTACTTC. Translation: CASSQAGLALAGVKNIQYF.